This TCR beta chain derives from a study of blood T cell repertoires in COVID-19. Study overall: The cDNA or gDNA used as material had been derived from T cells, B-cell-depleted T cells, or PBMCs.

TCRdb's table, derived via immunoSEQ multiplex PCR, lists solely in-frame clones and lacks some. The repertoire holds about 360,000 clones, with approximately 86% as singletons. The germline V and J ends were trimmed by 2 bases and 3 bases, with 8 bases remaining between them. The CDR3 is 13 residues long. Germline loops: CDR1 GTSNPN, CDR2 SVGIG (reference sequence). Seattle patients were enrolled while actively infected and followed longitudinally. The sequence was obtained from a woman in her sixties with COVID-19, enrolled during active disease. The sequencing input was peripheral blood. This sequence joins TRBV30 and TRBJ1-5; D is ambiguous. The CDR3 here is CAWSLSVNQPQHF. In DNA form, the CDR3 reads TGTGCCTGGAGTTTGTCAGTCAATCAGCCCCAGCATTTT.